This TCR beta chain was retrieved from a study of control samples from healthy donors and cancer patients. The V gene end was trimmed by 5 bases and the J gene end by 8 bases; junction bases not matched to a gene: 7. The CDR3 has 13 amino acids. CDR1 MRHNA and CDR2 SNTAGT come from the germline V gene. TCRdb keeps only in-frame clones here, not all; method: immunoSEQ multiplex PCR. The sample records 150,000 to 200,000 clones, approximately 94% being singletons. This sequence was found in a woman in her late teens or twenties in good health. The chain carries TRBV6-4 and TRBJ1-1; 8 positions agree with TRBD1. Sample: blood. In DNA form, the CDR3 reads TGTGCCAGCAGTTTAGGACAGGGTGCCGAAGCTTTCTTT. Protein product: CASSLGQGAEAFF.